This entry is about one TCR beta chain. The antigen remains undetermined. Original analysis: Without quality scores, immunoSEQ junctional reads could not be filtered like full-length reads. The repertoire was sequenced with immunoSEQ multiplex PCR; TCRdb's copy has only in-frame clones and lacks some. From that table come the V and J calls and clone size; the DNA was used to work out D and trimming. The sample consists of about 2 million clones, less than 95% of them appearing once. This CDR3 comprises 15 residues. CDR1 is MNHEY and CDR2 is SMNVEV in the germline V gene (reference sequence). After removal of 6 bases from V and 6 bases from J, the junction contained 12 bases not matched to a gene. As defined, naive CD8 cells were CD45RO-negative and positively selected for CCR7, with terminally differentiated effector memory CD45RA+ cells excluded. This entry comes from a study of shared clonotypes between healthy human individuals. Across the whole study: The people who gave samples were a couple of women and a few men aged 18 to 49. CD4 naive cells filled three plates per donor, CD4 memory three, CD8 naive two and CD8 memory one.

Overall study findings and caveats: Though the depth was large, rarefaction showed that sorted-subset sequencing was incomplete.

Sample: naive CD8+ T cells sorted from blood. The J gene is TRBJ1-1, the V gene TRBV27, with TRBD1 identical over 8 bases. This TCR was sampled from a man aged 18-30 years in good health. CDR3: CASSYQSDRGPEAFF. The CDR3 nucleotides are TGTGCCAGCAGCTACCAATCCGACAGGGGACCTGAAGCTTTCTTT.